This T cell receptor (beta chain) was obtained from a study of cytomegalovirus exposure and HLA in healthy donors. Study-wide results and caveats: Cytomegalovirus association was assigned to some 160 TCR beta chains. Subsequent analysis of the roughly 120 validation repertoires found a tendency for first-cohort TCR clusters to co-occur. Three CMV-associated chains proved CMV antigen-specific in vitro. Rarity characterized most TCR sequences, yet some public TCRs appeared in many donors.

About this clone: Its antigen is currently unknown.

The germline V gene encodes CDR1 SGDLS and CDR2 YYNGEE. V lost 4 bases and J 4 bases, leaving 14 bases between the germline ends. The CDR3 length is 14 residues. The assay was immunoSEQ multiplex PCR, and TCRdb's table has in-frame clones only and misses some. The repertoire consists of under 150,000 clones, with around 90% occurring once and the leading ten covering about 1.9%. The sequence derives from a woman aged 18-35 years in good health and CMV-seronegative. The sample comprised PBMCs. V gene TRBV9 combines with J gene TRBJ1-2; D is unresolved. Here the CDR3 reads CASSPVKWSYGYTF. The CDR3 nucleotides read TGTGCCAGCAGCCCGGTCAAATGGTCCTATGGCTACACCTTC.